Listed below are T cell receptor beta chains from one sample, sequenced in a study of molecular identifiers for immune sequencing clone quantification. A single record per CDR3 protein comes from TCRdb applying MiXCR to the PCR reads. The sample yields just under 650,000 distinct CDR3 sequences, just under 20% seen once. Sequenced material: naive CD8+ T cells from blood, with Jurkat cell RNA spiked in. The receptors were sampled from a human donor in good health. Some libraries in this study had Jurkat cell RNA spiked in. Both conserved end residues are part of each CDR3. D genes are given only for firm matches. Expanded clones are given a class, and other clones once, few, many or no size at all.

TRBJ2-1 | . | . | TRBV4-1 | CASSPVTAGNAYNEQFF | TGCGCCAGCAGCCCAGTAACGGCGGGAAATGCCTACAATGAGCAGTTCTTC
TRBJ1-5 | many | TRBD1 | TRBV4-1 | CASSQDRTGLSNQPQHF | TGCGCCAGCAGCCAAGATCGGACAGGCCTGAGCAATCAGCCCCAGCATTTT
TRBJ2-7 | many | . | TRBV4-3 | CASSQDLAGNYEQYF | TGCGCCAGCAGCCAAGACTTGGCCGGGAATTACGAGCAGTACTTC
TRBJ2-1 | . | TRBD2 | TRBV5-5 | CASSSGTSVNEQFF | TGTGCCAGCAGCTCCGGGACTAGCGTAAATGAGCAGTTCTTC
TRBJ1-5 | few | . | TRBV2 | CASSEGGQATNQPQHF | TGTGCCAGCAGTGAAGGGGGGCAGGCGACAAATCAGCCCCAGCATTTT
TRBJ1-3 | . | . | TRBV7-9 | CASTGIPTGNTIYF | TGTGCCAGTACAGGGATTCCTACTGGAAACACCATATATTTT
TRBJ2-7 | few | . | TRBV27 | CASSRPRDGIYEQYF | TGTGCCAGCAGTCGCCCCCGGGACGGCATCTACGAGCAGTACTTC
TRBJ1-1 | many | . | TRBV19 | CASSTFTGTNTEAFF | TGTGCCAGTAGTACTTTTACAGGGACAAACACTGAAGCTTTCTTT
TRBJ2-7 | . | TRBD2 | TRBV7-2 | CASSPGAGGWYGQYF | TGTGCCAGCAGTCCCGGTGCGGGGGGCTGGTACGGGCAGTACTTC
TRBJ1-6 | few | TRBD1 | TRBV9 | CASSVNTGVGSPLHF | TGTGCCAGCAGCGTAAACACAGGGGTGGGTTCACCCCTCCACTTT
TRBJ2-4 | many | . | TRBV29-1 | CSVEGLGSKNIQYF | TGCAGCGTTGAAGGGCTAGGTTCCAAAAACATTCAGTACTTC
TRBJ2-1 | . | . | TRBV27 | CASSLVGRLDPYNEQLF | TGTGCCAGCAGTTTAGTGGGTAGACTAGACCCCTACAATGAGCAGCTCTTC
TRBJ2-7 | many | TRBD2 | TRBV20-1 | CSAETSEIDYEQYF | TGCAGTGCTGAGACTAGCGAGATTGACTACGAGCAGTACTTC
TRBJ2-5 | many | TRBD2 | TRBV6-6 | CASSNLAGANQETQYF | TGTGCCAGCAGTAATCTAGCGGGGGCGAACCAAGAGACCCAGTACTTC
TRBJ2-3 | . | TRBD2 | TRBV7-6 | CASRSTSGNTDTQYF | TGTGCCAGCAGGTCTACTAGCGGAAACACAGATACGCAGTATTTT
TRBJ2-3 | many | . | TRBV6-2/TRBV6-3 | CASSGTEVRTDTQYF | TGTGCCAGCAGTGGGACGGAAGTAAGAACGGATACGCAGTATTTT
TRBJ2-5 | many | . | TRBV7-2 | CASSSDIAGETQYF | TGTGCCAGCAGCTCTGATATAGCCGGGGAGACCCAGTACTTC
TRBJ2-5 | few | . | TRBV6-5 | CASSPLVVGETQYF | TGTGCCAGCAGTCCCCTCGTGGTTGGGGAGACCCAGTACTTC
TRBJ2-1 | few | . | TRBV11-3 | CASSSAEDAYNEQFF | TGTGCCAGCAGCTCGGCAGAGGACGCCTACAATGAGCAGTTCTTC
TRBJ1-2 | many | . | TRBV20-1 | CSARDFPAPAAYGYTF | TGCAGTGCTAGAGATTTTCCCGCCCCGGCGGCATATGGCTACACCTTC
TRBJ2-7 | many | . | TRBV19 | CASSILQGYEQYF | TGTGCCAGTAGTATACTACAGGGTTACGAGCAGTACTTC
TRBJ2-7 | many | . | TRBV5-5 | CASSPPISGPYEQYF | TGTGCCAGCAGCCCGCCAATTTCGGGCCCCTACGAGCAGTACTTC
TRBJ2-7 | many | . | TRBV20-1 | CSAPSGEKPYEQYF | TGCAGTGCTCCCTCGGGGGAGAAGCCCTACGAGCAGTACTTC
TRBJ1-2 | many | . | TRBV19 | CASSIWREESGYTF | TGTGCCAGTAGTATTTGGAGGGAAGAGAGTGGCTACACCTTC
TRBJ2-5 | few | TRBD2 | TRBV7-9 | CASSLYSGIETQYF | TGTGCCAGCAGCTTATATAGCGGGATAGAGACCCAGTACTTC
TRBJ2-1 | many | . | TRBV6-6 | CAITGRAYNEQFF | TGTGCCATTACAGGGAGGGCCTACAATGAGCAGTTCTTC
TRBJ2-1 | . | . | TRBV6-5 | CATRDGTSGNEQFF | TGTGCCACCCGGGATGGGACTTCAGGCAATGAGCAGTTCTTC
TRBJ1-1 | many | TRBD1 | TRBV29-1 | CSVGQGETEAFF | TGCAGCGTTGGCCAGGGGGAGACTGAAGCTTTCTTT
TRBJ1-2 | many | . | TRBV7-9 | CASSLVGVSYGYTF | TGTGCCAGCAGCTTAGTGGGGGTATCCTATGGCTACACCTTC
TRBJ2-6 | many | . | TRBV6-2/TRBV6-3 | CASRWKGMSGANVLTF | TGTGCCAGCAGATGGAAAGGGATGTCTGGGGCCAACGTCCTGACTTTC
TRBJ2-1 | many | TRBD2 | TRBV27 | CASSLAGGPNEQFF | TGCGCCAGCAGCTTGGCGGGAGGGCCGAATGAGCAGTTCTTC
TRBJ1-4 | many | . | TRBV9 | CASSERETNEKLFF | TGTGCCAGCAGCGAGAGAGAAACTAATGAAAAACTGTTTTTT
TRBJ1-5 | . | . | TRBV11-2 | CASSLDFTQPQHF | TGTGCCAGCAGCTTAGATTTTACTCAGCCCCAGCATTTT
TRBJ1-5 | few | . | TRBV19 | CASTPQGTHQPQHF | TGTGCCAGTACCCCACAGGGTACCCATCAGCCCCAGCATTTT
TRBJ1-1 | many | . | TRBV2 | CASRYILNTEAFF | TGTGCCAGCAGATACATACTGAACACTGAAGCTTTCTTT
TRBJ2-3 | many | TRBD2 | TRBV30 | CAWALAGGSDTQYF | TGTGCCTGGGCCCTAGCGGGAGGTTCAGATACGCAGTATTTT
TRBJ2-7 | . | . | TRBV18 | CASSPLEWEVSYEQYF | TGTGCCAGCTCACCTCTCGAGTGGGAGGTAAGCTACGAGCAGTACTTC
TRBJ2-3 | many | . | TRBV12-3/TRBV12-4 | CASRVSDTDTQYF | TGTGCCAGCAGGGTCTCTGACACAGATACGCAGTATTTT
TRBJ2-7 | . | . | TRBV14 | CASKGRTYEQYF | TGTGCCAGCAAAGGACGGACCTACGAGCAGTACTTC
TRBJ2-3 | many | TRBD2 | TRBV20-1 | CSATSGISTDTQYF | TGCAGTGCTACTAGCGGGATTAGCACAGATACGCAGTATTTT
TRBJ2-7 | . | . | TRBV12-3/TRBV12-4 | CASSGGTVPTYEQYF | TGTGCCAGCAGTGGCGGGACAGTCCCCACCTACGAGCAGTACTTC
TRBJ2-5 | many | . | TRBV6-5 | CASSPGGGETQYF | TGTGCCAGCAGTCCCGGGGGTGGAGAGACCCAGTACTTC
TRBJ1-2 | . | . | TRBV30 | CAWSGMNYGYTF | TGTGCCTGGAGTGGGATGAACTATGGCTACACCTTC
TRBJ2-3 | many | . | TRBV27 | CASSFLDDTQYF | TGTGCCAGCAGTTTTCTTGATGATACGCAGTATTTT
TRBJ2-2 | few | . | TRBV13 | CASSPRGDSNTGELFF | TGTGCCAGCAGCCCACGTGGAGACTCGAACACCGGGGAGCTGTTTTTT
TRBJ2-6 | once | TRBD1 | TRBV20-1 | CSATSGTGNSGANVLTF | TGCAGTGCTACTTCCGGGACAGGCAACTCTGGGGCCAACGTCCTGACTTTC
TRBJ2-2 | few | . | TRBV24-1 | CATSELLGGELFF | TGTGCCACCAGTGAGTTACTAGGAGGGGAGCTGTTTTTT
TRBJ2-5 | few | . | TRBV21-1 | CASSEKPIGVRETQYF | TGTGCCAGCAGCGAAAAACCCATAGGGGTTCGGGAGACCCAGTACTTC
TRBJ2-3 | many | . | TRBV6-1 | CASREQSTDTQYF | TGTGCCAGCAGAGAACAGAGCACAGATACGCAGTATTTT
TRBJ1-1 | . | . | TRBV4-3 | CASSPSGRVAFF | TGCGCCAGCAGCCCCTCTGGGAGGGTTGCTTTCTTT
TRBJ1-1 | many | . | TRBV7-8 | CASSAGPTPEAFF | TGTGCCAGCAGCGCCGGACCAACGCCTGAAGCTTTCTTT
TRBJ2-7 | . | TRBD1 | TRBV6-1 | CASSVWDSFSYEQYF | TGTGCCAGCAGTGTTTGGGACAGCTTCTCCTACGAGCAGTACTTC
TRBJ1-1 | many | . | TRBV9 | CASSVVRTANTEAFF | TGTGCCAGCAGCGTAGTCAGGACAGCGAACACTGAAGCTTTCTTT
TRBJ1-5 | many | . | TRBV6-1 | CASSDTRGGYQPQHF | TGTGCCAGCAGTGACACCCGAGGAGGATATCAGCCCCAGCATTTT
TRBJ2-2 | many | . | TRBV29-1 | CSVVLYNTGELFF | TGCAGCGTTGTCCTATACAACACCGGGGAGCTGTTTTTT
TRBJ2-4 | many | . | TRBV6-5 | CASSYSGQFKNIQYF | TGTGCCAGCAGTTACTCAGGACAGTTCAAAAACATTCAGTACTTC
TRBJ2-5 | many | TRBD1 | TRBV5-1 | CASSLGNRGPETQYF | TGCGCCAGCAGCTTGGGTAACAGGGGGCCGGAGACCCAGTACTTC
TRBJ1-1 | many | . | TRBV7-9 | CASSLAGGSEAFF | TGTGCCAGCAGCTTAGCCGGGGGTAGTGAAGCTTTCTTT
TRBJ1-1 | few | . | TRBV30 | CAWSEVSGEAFF | TGTGCCTGGAGTGAAGTTAGCGGTGAAGCTTTCTTT